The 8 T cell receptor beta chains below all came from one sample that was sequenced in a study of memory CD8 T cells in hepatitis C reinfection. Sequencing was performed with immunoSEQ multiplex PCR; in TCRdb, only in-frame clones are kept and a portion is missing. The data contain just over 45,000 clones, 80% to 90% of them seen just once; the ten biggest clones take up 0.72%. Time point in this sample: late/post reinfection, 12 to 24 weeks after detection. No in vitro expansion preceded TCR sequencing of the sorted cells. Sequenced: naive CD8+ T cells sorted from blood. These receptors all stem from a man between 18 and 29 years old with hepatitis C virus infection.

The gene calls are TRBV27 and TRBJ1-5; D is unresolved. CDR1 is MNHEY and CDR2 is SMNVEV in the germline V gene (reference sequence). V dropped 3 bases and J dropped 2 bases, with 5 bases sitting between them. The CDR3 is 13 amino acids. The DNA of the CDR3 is TGTGCCAGCAGTTTTCTTGGCAATCAGCCCCAGCATTTT. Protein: CASSFLGNQPQHF.

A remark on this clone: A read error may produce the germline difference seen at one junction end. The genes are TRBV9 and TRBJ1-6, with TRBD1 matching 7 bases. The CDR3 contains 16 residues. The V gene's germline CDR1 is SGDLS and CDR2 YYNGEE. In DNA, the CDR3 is TGTGCCAGCAGCGTTGACAGGGAACTCTATAATTCACCCCTCAACTTT. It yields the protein CASSVDRELYNSPLNF.

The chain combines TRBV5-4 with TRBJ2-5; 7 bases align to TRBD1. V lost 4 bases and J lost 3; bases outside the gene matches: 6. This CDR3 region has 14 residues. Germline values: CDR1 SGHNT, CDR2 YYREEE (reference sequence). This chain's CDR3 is CASSPTGTEETQYF. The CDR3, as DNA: TGTGCCAGCAGCCCGACCGGGACAGAAGAGACCCAGTACTTC. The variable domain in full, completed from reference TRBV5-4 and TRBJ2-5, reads ETGVTQSPTHLIKTRGQQVTLRCSSQSGHNTVSWYQQALGQGPQFIFQYYREEENGRGNFPPRFSGLQFPNYSSELNVNALELDDSALYLCASSPTGTEETQYFGPGTRLLVL.

Here the CDR3 DNA reads TGTGCCAGCAGCGACGAGAGCGGGGGGGCCAGCGATGAGCAGTTCTTC. Translation: CASSDESGGASDEQFF. V and J are TRBV9 and TRBJ2-1; 10 nucleotides align to TRBD2. Losses at the gene ends were 3 bases for V and 8 bases for J; bases not matched to a gene: 11. The germline gives CDR1 SGDLS, CDR2 YYNGEE. The CDR3 length is 16 residues.

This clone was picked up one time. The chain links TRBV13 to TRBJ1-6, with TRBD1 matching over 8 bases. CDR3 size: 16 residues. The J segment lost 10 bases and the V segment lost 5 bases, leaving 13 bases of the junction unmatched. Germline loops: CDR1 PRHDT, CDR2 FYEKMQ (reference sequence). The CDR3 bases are TGTGCCAGCAGCGCCACGCCGACAGGGGTGCAATCACCCCTCCACTTT. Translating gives CASSATPTGVQSPLHF.

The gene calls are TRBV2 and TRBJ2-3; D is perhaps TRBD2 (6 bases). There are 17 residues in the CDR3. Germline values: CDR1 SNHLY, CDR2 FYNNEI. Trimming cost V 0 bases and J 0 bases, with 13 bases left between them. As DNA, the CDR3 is TGTGCCAGCAGTGAAGCGTCAGTGAGCGGGAGCACAGATACGCAGTATTTT. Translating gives CASSEASVSGSTDTQYF. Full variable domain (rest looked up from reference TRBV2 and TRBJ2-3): EPEVTQTPSHQVTQMGQEVILRCVPISNHLYFYWYRQILGQKVEFLVSFYNNEISEKSEIFDDQFSVERPDGSNFTLKIRSTKLEDSAMYFCASSEASVSGSTDTQYFGPGTRLTVL.

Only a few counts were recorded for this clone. The chain's CDR3 is CASSSGQGGPLNTEAFF. In DNA, the CDR3 is TGCGCCAGCAGCTCTGGACAGGGGGGGCCCTTGAACACTGAAGCTTTCTTT. The genes are TRBV5-1 and TRBJ1-1; TRBD1 agrees at 10 bases. The CDR3 covers 17 residues. V lost 3 bases, J lost 0 bases, and 8 bases stayed unmatched. CDR1 SGHRS and CDR2 YFSETQ come from the germline V gene.

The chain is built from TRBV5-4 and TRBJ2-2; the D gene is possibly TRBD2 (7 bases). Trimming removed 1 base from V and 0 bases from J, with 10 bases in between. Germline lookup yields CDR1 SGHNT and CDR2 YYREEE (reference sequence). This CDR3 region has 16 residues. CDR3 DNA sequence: TGTGCCAGCAGCTTGCTCGGGGGGCCGAACACCGGGGAGCTGTTTTTT. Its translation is CASSLLGGPNTGELFF.